A single sample is the source of the 14 T cell receptor beta chains below, sequenced in a study of OX40 agonist ivuxolimab in advanced cancers. Profiling relied on immunoSEQ multiplex PCR, and the TCRdb table lists in-frame clones only, not all of them. The profile shows some 58,000 clones, around 85% of them singletons. The sample here was CD4+ or CD8+ T cells sorted from blood, taken in a trial of the OX40 agonist ivuxolimab. Receptors originate from an adult with an advanced solid tumor such as melanoma, head and neck, liver or kidney cancer.

This clone was recorded only once. The CDR3 DNA follows: TGTGCCAGCAGCCCGACTAGGGTCCTCCGGGTCACCGGGGAGCTGTTTTTT. Protein sequence: CASSPTRVLRVTGELFF. The V call is TRBV14, the J call TRBJ2-2; D is perhaps TRBD2 (6 bases). CDR1 is SGHDN and CDR2 is FVKESK in the germline V gene. CDR3 size: 17 residues. V lost 4 bases and J lost 4, with 19 bases in between.

The V gene is TRBV27, the J gene TRBJ1-2; 7 bases match TRBD1. Germline-derived CDR1 and CDR2 are MNHEY and SMNVEV (reference sequence). The CDR3 is made up of 13 amino acids. V lost 7 bases to trimming and J lost 5 bases; unmatched junction nucleotides: 7. CDR3 sequence (DNA): TGTGCCAGCAAGGGGGCAGGAAGATATGGCTACACCTTC. It specifies CASKGAGRYGYTF.

The CDR3: CASSLGLAGGTEQFF. The CDR3 DNA reads TGTGCCAGCAGCTTAGGCCTAGCGGGAGGCACTGAGCAGTTCTTC. The genes are TRBV7-3 and TRBJ2-1; the match to TRBD2 covers 11 bases. From germline, CDR1 is SGHTA and CDR2 FQGTGA. There are 15 residues in the CDR3. V lost 2 bases and J lost 9; bases outside the gene matches: 6.

V and J are TRBV30 and TRBJ1-2, with D perhaps matching TRBD1 (5 bases). The germline CDR1 and CDR2 sequences are GTSNPN and SVGIG (reference sequence). V gave up 5 bases and J gave up 5 bases, with 21 bases separating them. This CDR3 comprises 15 residues. CDR3 nucleotide sequence: TGTGCCTGGGGATTCACAGGACTAGTAGTTTATGGCTACACCTTC. Residues: CAWGFTGLVVYGYTF.

V is TRBV21-1 and J is TRBJ2-1. TRBV21-1 counts as a pseudogene. The CDR3 consists of 14 residues. The chain's CDR3 is CAHPGGQVHNEQFF. In DNA form, the CDR3 reads TGTGCCCACCCGGGTGGGCAAGTCCACAATGAGCAGTTCTTC.

CDR3 in DNA: TGTGCCAGCAGCTTTAGACAGGGGAGAAACACCATATATTTT. Amino acids: CASSFRQGRNTIYF. This chain connects TRBV7-2 to TRBJ1-3; 8 bases map to TRBD1. This CDR3 spans 14 amino acids. From germline, CDR1 is SGHTA and CDR2 FQGNSA. Trimming removed 3 bases from V and 5 bases from J; junction bases left unmatched: 3.

This clone appeared a single time. The chain recombines TRBV7-8 with TRBJ2-5; no reliable D call. The V end lost 1 base, the J end lost 4 bases, and 13 bases lay between the germline ends. Germline V lookup: CDR1 SGHVS, CDR2 FQNEAQ. This CDR3 is built from 15 residues. CDR3 bases: TGTGCCAGCAGCTTAGATCTGGGGTGGCGAGAGACCCAGTACTTC. Encoded protein: CASSLDLGWRETQYF.

The chain couples TRBV11-2 to TRBJ1-4; the D is unclear. V was cut by 5 bases and J by 9 bases, with 10 bases left in between. This CDR3 has 12 amino acids. CDR1 and CDR2 (germline): SGHAT, FQNNGV. The DNA of the CDR3 is TGTGCCAGCAGCATCCGGGAAAAAAAACTGTTTTTT. Translated, it gives CASSIREKKLFF.

The J gene is TRBJ1-1, the V gene TRBV9, with TRBD1 identical over 7 bases. V lost 3 bases to trimming and J lost 0 bases; unmatched junction nucleotides: 2. CDR1 is SGDLS and CDR2 is YYNGEE in the germline V gene. This CDR3 spans 14 amino acids. This chain's CDR3 is CASSATGMNTEAFF. The CDR3 DNA sequence: TGTGCCAGCAGCGCGACAGGGATGAACACTGAAGCTTTCTTT.

This chain connects TRBV28 to TRBJ1-2, with D possibly TRBD1 on 5 matching bases. Trimming removed 3 bases from V and 7 bases from J, with 12 bases in between. In germline, CDR1 is MDHEN, CDR2 SYDVKM. This CDR3 spans 13 amino acids. The CDR3 DNA is TGTGCCAGCAGTTTGAGGCAGGGCTTTGGCTACACCTTC. Amino acids: CASSLRQGFGYTF.

This clone is a singleton in its sample. The chain combines TRBV19 with TRBJ2-4; 7 bases map to TRBD2. V lost 8 bases and J lost 2; bases outside the gene matches: 3. The CDR3 totals 13 residues. Germline V gene lookup returns CDR1 LNHDA and CDR2 SQIVND (reference sequence). CDR3 nucleotides: TGTGCCAGTGGGGAGGGAACCAAAAACATTCAGTACTTC. It is translated as CASGEGTKNIQYF.

The chain joins TRBV11-3 to TRBJ1-1; possibly TRBD1 for D (5 bases). V was pared by 0 bases and J by 1 base, with 9 bases between. Germline-derived CDR1 and CDR2 are SGHNT and YENEEA. The CDR3 runs to 15 residues. For the CDR3, the DNA is TGTGCCAGCAGCTTAGATGGGGGAGCGAACACTGAAGCTTTCTTT. Its protein product is CASSLDGGANTEAFF.

The chain recombines TRBV9 with TRBJ2-1; 7 bases line up with TRBD1. The junction had 4 bases not matched to a gene; V was cut back by 0 bases and J by 4 bases. This CDR3 region has 15 residues. Germline assignment: CDR1 SGDLS and CDR2 YYNGEE. The CDR3 nucleotides read TGTGCCAGCAGCGTAGAGACAGGGCTTTACAATGAGCAGTTCTTC. Translating gives CASSVETGLYNEQFF.

The V gene is TRBV18, the J gene TRBJ2-1, with TRBD2 matching 16 bases. From germline, CDR1 is KGHSH and CDR2 LQKENI. V lost 0 bases to trimming and J lost 9 bases; unmatched junction nucleotides: 5. This CDR3 is built from 17 residues. DNA for the CDR3: TGTGCCAGCTCACCACCGGGACTAGCGGGAGGGTCAAGTGAGCAGTTCTTC. Encoded protein: CASSPPGLAGGSSEQFF.